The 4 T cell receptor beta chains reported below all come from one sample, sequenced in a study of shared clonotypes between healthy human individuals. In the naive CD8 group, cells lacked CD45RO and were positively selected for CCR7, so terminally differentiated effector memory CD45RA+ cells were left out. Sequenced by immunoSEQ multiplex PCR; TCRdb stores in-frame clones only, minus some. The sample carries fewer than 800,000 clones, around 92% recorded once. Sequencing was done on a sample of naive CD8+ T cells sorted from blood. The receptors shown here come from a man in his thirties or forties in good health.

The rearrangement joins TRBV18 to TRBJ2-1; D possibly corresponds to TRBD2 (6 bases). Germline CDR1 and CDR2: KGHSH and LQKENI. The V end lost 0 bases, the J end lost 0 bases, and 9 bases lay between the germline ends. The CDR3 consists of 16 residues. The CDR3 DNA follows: TGTGCCAGCTCACCACCCAGGAGGGGCTCCTACAATGAGCAGTTCTTC. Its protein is CASSPPRRGSYNEQFF.

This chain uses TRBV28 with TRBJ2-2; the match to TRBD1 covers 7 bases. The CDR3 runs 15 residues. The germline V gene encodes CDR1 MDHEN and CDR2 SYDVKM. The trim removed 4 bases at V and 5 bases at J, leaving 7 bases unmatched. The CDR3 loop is CASSSLTGWTGELFF. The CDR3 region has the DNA TGTGCCAGCAGTTCCTTGACAGGGTGGACCGGGGAGCTGTTTTTT.

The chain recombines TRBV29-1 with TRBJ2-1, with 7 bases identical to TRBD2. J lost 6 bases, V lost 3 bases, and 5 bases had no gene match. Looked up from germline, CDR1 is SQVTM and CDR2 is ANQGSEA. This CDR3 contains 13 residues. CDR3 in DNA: TGCAGCGTTGAGCTAGCGGATACCAATGAGCAGTTCTTC. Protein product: CSVELADTNEQFF.

The CDR3 region has the DNA TGTGCCAGCAGCTTTTCCATTGGACAGCCGACCTCTGGGGCCAACGTCCTGACTTTC. This codes for CASSFSIGQPTSGANVLTF. V and J are TRBV7-9 and TRBJ2-6; the D gene is possibly TRBD1 (6 bases). CDR3 length: 19 residues. The V gene's germline CDR1 is SEHNR and CDR2 FQNEAQ (reference sequence). V lost 3 bases, J lost 0 bases, and 18 bases lay in between.